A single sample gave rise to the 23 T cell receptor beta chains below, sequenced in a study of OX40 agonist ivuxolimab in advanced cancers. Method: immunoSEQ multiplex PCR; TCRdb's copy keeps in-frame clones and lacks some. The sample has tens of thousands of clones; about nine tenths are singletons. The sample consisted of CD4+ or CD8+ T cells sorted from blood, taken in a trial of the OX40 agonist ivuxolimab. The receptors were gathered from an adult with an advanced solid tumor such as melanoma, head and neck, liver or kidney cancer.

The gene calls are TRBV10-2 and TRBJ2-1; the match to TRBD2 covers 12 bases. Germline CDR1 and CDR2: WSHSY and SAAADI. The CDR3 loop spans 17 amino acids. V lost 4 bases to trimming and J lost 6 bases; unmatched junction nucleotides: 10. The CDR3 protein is CASSVTTSGSSLNEQFF. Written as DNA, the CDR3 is TGCGCCAGCAGTGTAACGACTAGCGGGAGTAGTCTCAATGAGCAGTTCTTC.

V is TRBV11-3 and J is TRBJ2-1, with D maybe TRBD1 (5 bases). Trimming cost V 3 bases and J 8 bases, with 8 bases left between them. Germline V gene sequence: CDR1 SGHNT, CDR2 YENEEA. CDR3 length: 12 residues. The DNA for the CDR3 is TGTGCCAGCAGCTTCCAGGGTTATGAGCAGTTCTTC. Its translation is CASSFQGYEQFF. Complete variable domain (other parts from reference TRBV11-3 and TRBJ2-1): EAGVVQSPRYKIIEKKQPVAFWCNPISGHNTLYWYLQNLGQGPELLIRYENEEAVDDSQLPKDRFSAERLKGVDSTLKIQPAELGDSAVYLCASSFQGYEQFFGPGTRLTVL.

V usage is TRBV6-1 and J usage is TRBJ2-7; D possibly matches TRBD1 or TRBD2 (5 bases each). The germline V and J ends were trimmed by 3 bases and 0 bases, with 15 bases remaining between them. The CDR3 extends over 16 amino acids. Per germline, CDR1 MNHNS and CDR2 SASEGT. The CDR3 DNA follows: TGTGCCAGCAGTGAGGGGGTAGGACTTTACTCCTACGAGCAGTACTTC. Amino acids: CASSEGVGLYSYEQYF.

For the CDR3, the DNA is TGTGCCAGCAGTTTTTCGGGGGGACAGGGGTATTCACCCCTCCACTTT. Protein product: CASSFSGGQGYSPLHF. The rearrangement uses TRBV28 and TRBJ1-6, with 10 positions matching TRBD1. The CDR3 loop spans 16 amino acids. The germline gives CDR1 MDHEN, CDR2 SYDVKM. V dropped 3 bases and J dropped 8; count of bases not matched to a gene: 7.

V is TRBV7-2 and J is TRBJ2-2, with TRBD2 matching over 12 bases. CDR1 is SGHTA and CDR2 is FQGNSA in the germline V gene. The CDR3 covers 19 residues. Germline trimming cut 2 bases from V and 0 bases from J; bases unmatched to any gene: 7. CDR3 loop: CASSLRGASGGANTGELFF. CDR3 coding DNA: TGTGCCAGCAGCTTAAGAGGCGCTAGCGGGGGGGCGAACACCGGGGAGCTGTTTTTT.

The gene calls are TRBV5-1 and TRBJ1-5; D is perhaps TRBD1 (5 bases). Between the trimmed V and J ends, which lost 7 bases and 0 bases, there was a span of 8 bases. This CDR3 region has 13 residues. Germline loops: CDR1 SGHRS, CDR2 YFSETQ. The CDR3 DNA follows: TGCGCCAGCTCGACAGATAGCAATCAGCCCCAGCATTTT. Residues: CASSTDSNQPQHF.

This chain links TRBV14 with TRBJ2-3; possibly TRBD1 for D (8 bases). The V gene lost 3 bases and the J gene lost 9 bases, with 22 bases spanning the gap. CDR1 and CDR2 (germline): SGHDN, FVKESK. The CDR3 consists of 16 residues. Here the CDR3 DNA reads TGTGCCAGCAGCCAGCAATGGACAGGGAGGGGGATGACGCAGTATTTT. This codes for CASSQQWTGRGMTQYF.

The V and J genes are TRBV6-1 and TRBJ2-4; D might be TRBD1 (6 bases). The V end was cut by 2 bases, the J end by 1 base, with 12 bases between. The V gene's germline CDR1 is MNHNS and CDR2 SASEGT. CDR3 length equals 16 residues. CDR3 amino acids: CASSEQQGWAKNIQYF. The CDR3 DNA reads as TGTGCCAGCAGTGAACAACAGGGCTGGGCCAAAAACATTCAGTACTTC.

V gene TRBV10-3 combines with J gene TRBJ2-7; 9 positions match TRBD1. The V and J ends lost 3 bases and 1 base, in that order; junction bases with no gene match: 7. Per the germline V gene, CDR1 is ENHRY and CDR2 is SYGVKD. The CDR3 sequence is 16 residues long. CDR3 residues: CAISDKAGQGSYEQYF. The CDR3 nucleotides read TGTGCCATCAGTGATAAGGCGGGACAGGGTTCCTACGAGCAGTACTTC.

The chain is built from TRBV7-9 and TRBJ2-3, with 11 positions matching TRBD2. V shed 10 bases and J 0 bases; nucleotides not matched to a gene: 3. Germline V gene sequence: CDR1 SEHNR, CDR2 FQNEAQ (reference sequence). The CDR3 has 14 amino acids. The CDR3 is CATLAGGSTDTQYF. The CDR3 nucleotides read TGTGCCACCCTAGCGGGAGGTAGCACAGATACGCAGTATTTT.

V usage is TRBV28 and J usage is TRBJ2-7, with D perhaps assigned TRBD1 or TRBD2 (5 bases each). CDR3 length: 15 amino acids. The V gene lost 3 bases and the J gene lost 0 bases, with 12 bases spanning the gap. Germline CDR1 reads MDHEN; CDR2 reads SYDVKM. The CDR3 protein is CASSLGPGSSYEQYF. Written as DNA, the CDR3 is TGTGCCAGCAGTTTGGGACCGGGTAGCTCCTACGAGCAGTACTTC. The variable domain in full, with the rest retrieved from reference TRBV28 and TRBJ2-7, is DVKVTQSSRYLVKRTGEKVFLECVQDMDHENMFWYRQDPGLGLRLIYFSYDVKMKEKGDIPEGYSVSREKKERFSLILESASTNQTSMYLCASSLGPGSSYEQYFGPGTRLTVT.

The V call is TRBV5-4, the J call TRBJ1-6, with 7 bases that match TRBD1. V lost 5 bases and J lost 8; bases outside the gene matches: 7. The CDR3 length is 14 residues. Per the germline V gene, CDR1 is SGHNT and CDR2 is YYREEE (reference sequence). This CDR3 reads CASSLQGLDSPLHF. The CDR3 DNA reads TGTGCCAGCAGTCTACAGGGGCTCGATTCACCCCTCCACTTT.

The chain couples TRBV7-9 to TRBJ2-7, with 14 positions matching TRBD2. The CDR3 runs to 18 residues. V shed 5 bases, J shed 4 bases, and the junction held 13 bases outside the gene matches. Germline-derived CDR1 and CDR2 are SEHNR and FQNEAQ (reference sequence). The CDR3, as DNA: TGTGCCAGCAGCCCCTTTTCCGGGACTAGCGGGAGTACTTACGAGCAGTACTTC. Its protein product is CASSPFSGTSGSTYEQYF.

CDR3 DNA: TGTGCCAGCAGCATAGGGACTAGCGGGCGGACCGGGGAGCTGTTTTTT. As protein: CASSIGTSGRTGELFF. The chain carries TRBV5-4 and TRBJ2-2, with TRBD2 matching 12 bases. Germline trimming cut 4 bases from V and 5 bases from J; bases unmatched to any gene: 6. CDR1 and CDR2 from the germline V gene are SGHNT and YYREEE (reference sequence). CDR3 length: 16 amino acids.

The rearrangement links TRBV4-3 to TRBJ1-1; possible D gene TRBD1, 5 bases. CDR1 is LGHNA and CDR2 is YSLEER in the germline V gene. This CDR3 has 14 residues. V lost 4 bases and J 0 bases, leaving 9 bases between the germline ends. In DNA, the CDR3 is TGCGCCAGCAGCCCGGGGCGGCTGAACACTGAAGCTTTCTTT. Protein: CASSPGRLNTEAFF.

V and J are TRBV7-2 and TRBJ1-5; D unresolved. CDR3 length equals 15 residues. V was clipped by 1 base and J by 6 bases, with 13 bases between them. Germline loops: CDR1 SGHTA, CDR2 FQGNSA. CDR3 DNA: TGTGCCAGCAGCTTAGTGGCAGATCAAGGTCAGCCCCAGCATTTT. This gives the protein CASSLVADQGQPQHF.

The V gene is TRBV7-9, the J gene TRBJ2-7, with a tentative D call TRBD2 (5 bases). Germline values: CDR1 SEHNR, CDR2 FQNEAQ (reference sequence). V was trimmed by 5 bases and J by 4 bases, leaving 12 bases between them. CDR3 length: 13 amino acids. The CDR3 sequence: CASSPGGQYEQYF. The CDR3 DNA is TGTGCCAGCAGCCCCGGCGGGCAGTACGAGCAGTACTTC.

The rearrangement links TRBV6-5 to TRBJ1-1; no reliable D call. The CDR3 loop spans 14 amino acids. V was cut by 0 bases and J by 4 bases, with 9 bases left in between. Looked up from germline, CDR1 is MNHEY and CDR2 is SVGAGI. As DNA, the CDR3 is TGTGCCAGCAGTTACTCGAGTCAGAGCACTGAAGCTTTCTTT. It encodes CASSYSSQSTEAFF.

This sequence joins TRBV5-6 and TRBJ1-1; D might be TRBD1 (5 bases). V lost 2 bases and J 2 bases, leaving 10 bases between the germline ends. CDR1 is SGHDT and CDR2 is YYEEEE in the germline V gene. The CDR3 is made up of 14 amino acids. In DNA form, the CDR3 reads TGTGCCAGCAGCTTTCTGGGGGGAAACACTGAAGCTTTCTTT. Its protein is CASSFLGGNTEAFF. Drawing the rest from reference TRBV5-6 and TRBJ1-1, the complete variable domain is DAGVTQSPTHLIKTRGQQVTLRCSPKSGHDTVSWYQQALGQGPQFIFQYYEEEERQRGNFPDRFSGHQFPNYSSELNVNALLLGDSALYLCASSFLGGNTEAFFGQGTRLTVV.

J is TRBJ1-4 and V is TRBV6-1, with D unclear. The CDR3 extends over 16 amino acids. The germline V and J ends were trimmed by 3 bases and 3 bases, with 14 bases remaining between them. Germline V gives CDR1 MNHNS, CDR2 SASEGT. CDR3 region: CASSERGFDANEKLFF. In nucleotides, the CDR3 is TGTGCCAGCAGTGAGCGGGGATTCGACGCTAATGAAAAACTGTTTTTT.

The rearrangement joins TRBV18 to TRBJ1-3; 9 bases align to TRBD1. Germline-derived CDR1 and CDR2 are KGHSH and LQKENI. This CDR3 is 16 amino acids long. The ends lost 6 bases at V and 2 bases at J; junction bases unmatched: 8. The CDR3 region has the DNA TGTGCCAGCTCCCAAGCGGGACAGGGAGCTGGAAACACCATATATTTT. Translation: CASSQAGQGAGNTIYF.

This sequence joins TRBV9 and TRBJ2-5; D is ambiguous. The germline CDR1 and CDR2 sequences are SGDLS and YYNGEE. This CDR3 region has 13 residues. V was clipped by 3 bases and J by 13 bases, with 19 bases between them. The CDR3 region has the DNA TGTGCCAGCAGCGACCCCAAAGGGAAACGACTGTACTTC. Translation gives CASSDPKGKRLYF.

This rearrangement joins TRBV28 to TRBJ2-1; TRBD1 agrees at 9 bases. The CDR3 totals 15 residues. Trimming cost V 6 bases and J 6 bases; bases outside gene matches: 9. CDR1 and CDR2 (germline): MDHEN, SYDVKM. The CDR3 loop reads CASSLGGTGTNEQFF. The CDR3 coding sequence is TGTGCCAGCAGCCTCGGGGGGACAGGGACCAATGAGCAGTTCTTC.